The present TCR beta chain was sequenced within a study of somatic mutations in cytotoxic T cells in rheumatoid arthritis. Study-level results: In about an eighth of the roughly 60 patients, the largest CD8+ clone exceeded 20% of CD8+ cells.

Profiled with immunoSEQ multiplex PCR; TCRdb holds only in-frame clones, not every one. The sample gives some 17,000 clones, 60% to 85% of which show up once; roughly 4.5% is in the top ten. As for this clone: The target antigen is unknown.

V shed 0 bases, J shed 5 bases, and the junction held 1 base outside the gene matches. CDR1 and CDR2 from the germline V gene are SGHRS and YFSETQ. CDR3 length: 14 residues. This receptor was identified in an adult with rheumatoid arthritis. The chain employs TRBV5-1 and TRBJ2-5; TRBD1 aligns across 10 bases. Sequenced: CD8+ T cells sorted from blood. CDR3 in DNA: TGCGCCAGCAGCTTGGAGGACAGGGGGGAGACCCAGTACTTC. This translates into CASSLEDRGETQYF.